This T cell receptor beta chain was recovered during a study of cytomegalovirus exposure and HLA in healthy donors. CDR3 length: 18 amino acids. The ends lost 0 bases at V and 0 bases at J; junction bases unmatched: 4. Germline V lookup: CDR1 SEHNR, CDR2 FQNEAQ (reference sequence). PCR primers comprised 60 Vbeta and 13 Jbeta primers. Data came from immunoSEQ multiplex PCR; TCRdb stores just in-frame clones and leaves some out. The table shows 150,000 or so clones, with roughly 85% occurring only once. Material for sequencing was PBMCs. The chain is built from TRBV7-9 and TRBJ2-2; 10 bases fit TRBD2. This clonotype was obtained from a man aged 18-30 years in good health and CMV-seropositive. CDR3 in amino acids: CASSLAGTSATNTGELFF. The CDR3 coding sequence is TGTGCCAGCAGCTTAGCGGGGACTAGCGCAACGAACACCGGGGAGCTGTTTTTT.